The 18 T cell receptor beta chains below were found in one sample sequenced in a study of cytomegalovirus exposure and HLA in healthy donors. Use of 60 Vbeta and 13 Jbeta primers characterized the PCR. Method: immunoSEQ multiplex PCR; TCRdb's copy keeps in-frame clones and lacks some. The repertoire holds 110,000 to 150,000 clones, with roughly 81% as singletons. Sequencing used PBMCs. The source is a female donor in good health and CMV-seronegative.

The chain combines TRBV6-4 with TRBJ1-1; D not resolved. V lost 3 bases and J 0 bases, leaving 11 bases between the germline ends. The CDR3 length is 15 residues. Germline CDR1 reads MRHNA; CDR2 reads SNTAGT. As DNA, the CDR3 is TGTGCCAGCAGTGAGTCAGCCAGGTTGAACACTGAAGCTTTCTTT. Translated, it gives CASSESARLNTEAFF.

The chain uses TRBV5-1 and TRBJ2-7; 12 nucleotides agree with TRBD1. This CDR3 spans 15 amino acids. The V gene's germline CDR1 is SGHRS and CDR2 YFSETQ. Unmatched junction bases numbered 4, after V lost 0 bases and J lost 6 bases. In nucleotides, the CDR3 is TGCGCCAGCAGCTTGGAGGGGGACAGGGGGCTCGAGCAGTACTTC. This gives the protein CASSLEGDRGLEQYF. The full variable domain, its missing parts supplied by reference TRBV5-1 and TRBJ2-7, is KAGVTQTPRYLIKTRGQQVTLSCSPISGHRSVSWYQQTPGQGLQFLFEYFSETQRNKGNFPGRFSGRQFSNSRSEMNVSTLELGDSALYLCASSLEGDRGLEQYFGPGTRLTVT.

The chain joins TRBV6-1 to TRBJ1-6; a possible D gene is TRBD1 (6 bases). CDR3 length: 14 amino acids. The V end was cut by 3 bases, the J end by 5 bases, with 8 bases between. Per germline, CDR1 MNHNS and CDR2 SASEGT. Here the CDR3 reads CASSDRGNNSPLHF. In nucleotides, the CDR3 is TGTGCCAGCAGTGACAGGGGAAATAATTCACCCCTCCACTTT.

V usage is TRBV9 and J usage is TRBJ1-6, with D hard to call. Between the trimmed V and J ends, which lost 3 bases and 5 bases, there was a span of 6 bases. The CDR3 contains 13 residues. From germline, CDR1 is SGDLS and CDR2 YYNGEE. The CDR3 sequence is CASSGANNSPLHF. CDR3 sequence (DNA): TGTGCCAGCAGCGGAGCGAATAATTCACCCCTCCACTTT.

The V call is TRBV25-1, the J call TRBJ1-2, with 9 bases aligning to TRBD1. Germline CDR1 MGHDK, CDR2 SYGVNS. The J segment lost 6 bases and the V segment lost 0 bases, leaving 14 bases of the junction unmatched. This CDR3 region has 18 residues. In DNA form, the CDR3 reads TGTGCCAGCAGTGAATACGTTCCCCGACAGGGGGACTTGAATGGCTACACCTTC. This gives the protein CASSEYVPRQGDLNGYTF.

Regarding this clone: Other DNA sequences in this sample translate to the same CDR3. The chain is built from TRBV9 and TRBJ1-1, with a weak D call TRBD1 (5 bases). Deletions cut 4 bases from V and 8 bases from J, with 12 bases between. The CDR3 loop spans 12 amino acids. CDR1 and CDR2 from the germline V gene are SGDLS and YYNGEE. The chain's CDR3 is CASSPGDTEAFF. The CDR3 DNA reads as TGTGCCAGCAGCCCGGGGGATACCGAAGCTTTCTTT.

This clone was picked up many times. The gene calls are TRBV7-9 and TRBJ2-3; D gene uncertain. The V end lost 2 bases, the J end lost 2 bases, and 11 bases lay between the germline ends. The V gene's germline CDR1 is SEHNR and CDR2 FQNEAQ (reference sequence). The CDR3 extends over 15 amino acids. CDR3 sequence (DNA): TGTGCCAGCAGCTTATCTGAGGCAGTCACAGATACGCAGTATTTT. It translates to CASSLSEAVTDTQYF.

The chain has TRBV6-1 and TRBJ2-3; TRBD2 matches at 12 bases. The CDR3 has 16 residues. The germline gives CDR1 MNHNS, CDR2 SASEGT. The V and J ends lost 4 bases and 3 bases, in that order; junction bases with no gene match: 5. The CDR3 here is CASSATSGRPTDTQYF. CDR3 in DNA: TGTGCCAGCAGTGCTACTAGCGGGAGGCCAACAGATACGCAGTATTTT.

V usage is TRBV7-9 and J usage is TRBJ2-3; D may be TRBD1 (6 bases). V gave up 7 bases and J gave up 0 bases, with 14 bases separating them. Germline V lookup: CDR1 SEHNR, CDR2 FQNEAQ (reference sequence). This CDR3 contains 15 residues. The CDR3 sequence is CASTTMGASTDTQYF. The CDR3 nucleotides read TGTGCCAGCACCACTATGGGGGCTAGCACAGATACGCAGTATTTT.

The chain has TRBV11-2 and TRBJ2-7; D may be TRBD2 (6 bases). V was trimmed by 4 bases and J by 1 base, leaving 8 bases between them. This CDR3 is built from 13 residues. CDR1 SGHAT and CDR2 FQNNGV come from the germline V gene. CDR3 coding DNA: TGTGCCAGCAGCTCTAGCGTATCCTACGAGCAGTACTTC. Translating gives CASSSSVSYEQYF. The entire variable domain, with the rest obtained from reference TRBV11-2 and TRBJ2-7, is as follows: EAGVAQSPRYKIIEKRQSVAFWCNPISGHATLYWYQQILGQGPKLLIQFQNNGVVDDSQLPKDRFSAERLKGVDSTLKIQPAKLEDSAVYLCASSSSVSYEQYFGPGTRLTVT.

This sequence joins TRBV19 and TRBJ2-3; D is possibly TRBD2 (6 bases). The ends were cut back, 0 bases at V and 3 bases at J, with 7 bases in the middle. The CDR3 runs to 14 residues. Germline V gene lookup returns CDR1 LNHDA and CDR2 SQIVND (reference sequence). The CDR3 here is CASSIEGGTDTQYF. In nucleotides, the CDR3 is TGTGCCAGTAGTATAGAGGGGGGAACAGATACGCAGTATTTT.

The rearrangement links TRBV6-1 to TRBJ2-7; the match to TRBD2 covers 12 bases. V dropped 4 bases and J dropped 0; count of bases not matched to a gene: 7. This CDR3 has 17 residues. The germline gives CDR1 MNHNS, CDR2 SASEGT. The CDR3: CASSALAGGPPSYEQYF. The CDR3 nucleotides read TGTGCCAGCAGTGCTCTAGCGGGAGGGCCCCCCTCCTACGAGCAGTACTTC.

The rearrangement joins TRBV10-1 to TRBJ2-1; 11 positions match TRBD1. The CDR3 is made up of 18 amino acids. The junction had 11 bases not matched to a gene; V was cut back by 3 bases and J by 4 bases. Germline V gene sequence: CDR1 WNHNN, CDR2 SYGVQD (reference sequence). This chain's CDR3 is CASSDSLAGTGGYNEQFF. The CDR3 DNA reads as TGCGCCAGCAGTGACTCTTTAGCCGGGACAGGGGGTTACAATGAGCAGTTCTTC.

The chain uses TRBV5-1 and TRBJ2-2, with TRBD1 as a possible D gene (5 bases). Trimming pared 3 bases from V and 8 bases from J, leaving 11 bases between. CDR1 SGHRS and CDR2 YFSETQ come from the germline V gene. There are 13 residues in the CDR3. The CDR3 coding sequence is TGCGCCAGCAGCTCCCCAAGGGGAGGGGAGCTGTTTTTT. Its protein product is CASSSPRGGELFF.

The chain is built from TRBV5-5 and TRBJ2-1; 13 nucleotides line up with TRBD2. Trimming cost V 4 bases and J 8 bases; bases outside gene matches: 6. Germline V lookup: CDR1 SGHKS, CDR2 YYEKEE (reference sequence). The CDR3 has 15 amino acids. The CDR3 loop reads CASSLGLAGVYEQFF. Written as DNA, the CDR3 is TGTGCCAGCAGCCTAGGACTAGCGGGAGTCTATGAGCAGTTCTTC.

The V call is TRBV4-1, the J call TRBJ1-1; D uncertain. There are 13 residues in the CDR3. Trimming pared 1 base from V and 1 base from J, leaving 4 bases between. The V gene's germline CDR1 is MGHRA and CDR2 YSYEKL. The CDR3 region is CASSQVRNTEAFF. The CDR3 DNA sequence: TGCGCCAGCAGCCAAGTCAGGAACACTGAAGCTTTCTTT.

The chain has TRBV5-1 and TRBJ1-3; 8 bases fit TRBD1. The V gene's germline CDR1 is SGHRS and CDR2 YFSETQ. The ends lost 0 bases at V and 4 bases at J; junction bases unmatched: 3. The length of the CDR3 is 15 residues. The CDR3 is CASSLGQGRGNTIYF. The CDR3 nucleotides are TGCGCCAGCAGCTTGGGACAGGGGAGAGGAAACACCATATATTTT. Variable domain in full (rest from reference TRBV5-1 and TRBJ1-3): KAGVTQTPRYLIKTRGQQVTLSCSPISGHRSVSWYQQTPGQGLQFLFEYFSETQRNKGNFPGRFSGRQFSNSRSEMNVSTLELGDSALYLCASSLGQGRGNTIYFGEGSWLTVV.

V is TRBV7-9 and J is TRBJ1-1; TRBD1 is a possible D gene (5 bases). There are 13 residues in the CDR3. CDR1 is SEHNR and CDR2 is FQNEAQ in the germline V gene (reference sequence). V lost 5 bases, J lost 8 bases, and 15 bases lay in between. The CDR3: CASSPGAGDEAFF. Here the CDR3 DNA reads TGTGCCAGCAGCCCTGGGGCAGGCGACGAAGCTTTCTTT.